Listed here are 25 T cell receptor beta chains from one sample, sequenced in a study of long-term antiretroviral therapy in people with HIV. With survey level as its setting, the immunoSEQ assay was v3.0. TCRdb keeps only in-frame clones here, not all; method: immunoSEQ multiplex PCR. The table has 20,000 to 25,000 clones, less than 85% seen once. This sample comprised unsorted PBMCs, obtained less than 1.8 years before starting antiretroviral therapy. The receptor source for this set is a woman aged 40 to 55 with HIV.

The chain links TRBV21-1 to TRBJ2-1; the D call of TRBD2 is as the table states it, not checked on the DNA. TRBV21-1 is given as a pseudogene. There are 18 residues in the CDR3. The CDR3 DNA is TGTGCCAGCAGCGAAGGGACTAGCGGGAGCCAAATTGGCTTTGAGCAGTTCTTC. The encoded protein is CASSEGTSGSQIGFEQFF.

The chain carries TRBV30 and TRBJ1-1; no firm D call. The CDR3 extends over 11 amino acids. Trimming removed 5 bases at V and 8 bases at J, with 12 bases between. The germline CDR1 and CDR2 sequences are GTSNPN and SVGIG (reference sequence). CDR3 sequence: CAWSRNPEAFF. For the CDR3, the DNA is TGTGCCTGGTCCCGGAATCCCGAAGCTTTCTTT. Full variable domain (outside the CDR3, taken from reference TRBV30 and TRBJ1-1): SQTIHQWPATLVQPVGSPLSLECTVEGTSNPNLYWYRQAAGRGLQLLFYSVGIGQISSEVPQNLSASRPQDRQFILSSKKLLLSDSGFYLCAWSRNPEAFFGQGTRLTVV.

The V and J genes are TRBV2 and TRBJ2-7, with TRBD2 as a possible D gene (7 bases). The germline V and J ends were trimmed by 8 bases and 1 base, with 15 bases remaining between them. Germline CDR1 and CDR2: SNHLY and FYNNEI. The CDR3 has 14 amino acids. CDR3 nucleotide sequence: TGTGCCAGCGATCTTCGGGGGGCATCCTACGAGCAGTACTTC. It is translated as CASDLRGASYEQYF.

The chain links TRBV13 to TRBJ1-1; D possibly corresponds to TRBD1 (6 bases). Germline lookup yields CDR1 PRHDT and CDR2 FYEKMQ (reference sequence). The CDR3 has 13 residues. V lost 3 bases to trimming and J lost 1 base, with 6 bases between them. The CDR3 loop is CASSLGANTEAFF. The CDR3 nucleotides read TGTGCCAGCAGCTTGGGGGCGAACACTGAAGCTTTCTTT. Together with reference TRBV13 and TRBJ1-1, the CDR3 gives the full variable domain: AAGVIQSPRHLIKEKRETATLKCYPIPRHDTVYWYQQGPGQDPQFLISFYEKMQSDKGSIPDRFSAQQFSDYHSELNMSSLELGDSALYFCASSLGANTEAFFGQGTRLTVV.

This chain joins TRBV12-5 and TRBJ1-1, with TRBD1 matching 7 bases. J gave up 1 base and V 1 base, and 3 bases lay outside the gene matches. The germline CDR1 and CDR2 sequences are LGHNT and FRNRAP. The CDR3 has 15 amino acids. The CDR3 loop is CASGLAWTGNTEAFF. CDR3 DNA sequence: TGTGCTAGTGGTTTGGCCTGGACAGGGAACACTGAAGCTTTCTTT.

This sequence joins TRBV30 and TRBJ1-4; D remains ambiguous. This CDR3 has 15 residues. The V end lost 0 bases, the J end lost 5 bases, and 13 bases lay between the germline ends. Germline CDR1 is GTSNPN and CDR2 is SVGIG (reference sequence). CDR3 in DNA: TGTGCCTGGAGTGTATCGGGTTTGAGGAATGAAAAACTGTTTTTT. Translation: CAWSVSGLRNEKLFF.

CDR3 region: CASSQGTEQYF. Written as DNA, the CDR3 is TGTGCCAGCAGCCAAGGGACTGAGCAGTACTTC. V usage is TRBV14 and J usage is TRBJ2-7, with D possibly TRBD2 on 5 matching bases. V lost 1 base and J 7 bases, leaving 5 bases between the germline ends. Germline-derived CDR1 and CDR2 are SGHDN and FVKESK. The CDR3 contains 11 residues. The variable domain in full, with the rest retrieved from reference TRBV14 and TRBJ2-7, is EAGVTQFPSHSVIEKGQTVTLRCDPISGHDNLYWYRRVMGKEIKFLLHFVKESKQDESGMPNNRFLAERTGGTYSTLKVQPAELEDSGVYFCASSQGTEQYFGPGTRLTVT.

The rearrangement uses TRBV5-1 and TRBJ2-7; 9 positions match TRBD1. V lost 2 bases and J lost 5; bases outside the gene matches: 8. The CDR3 has 15 amino acids. Germline V lookup: CDR1 SGHRS, CDR2 YFSETQ. CDR3 loop: CASSLRTGAENEQYF. DNA for the CDR3: TGCGCCAGCAGCTTACGGACAGGGGCCGAGAACGAGCAGTACTTC.

The chain joins TRBV5-4 to TRBJ2-1, with D unclear. The CDR3 sequence is 14 residues long. Trimming pared 3 bases from V and 0 bases from J, leaving 7 bases between. Germline V gene lookup returns CDR1 SGHNT and CDR2 YYREEE (reference sequence). DNA of the CDR3: TGTGCCAGCAGCTCCTCTTACTCCTACAATGAGCAGTTCTTC. Translated: CASSSSYSYNEQFF.

This chain joins TRBV4-1 and TRBJ1-3; no reliable D call. The germline CDR1 and CDR2 sequences are MGHRA and YSYEKL. V dropped 4 bases and J dropped 1 base, with 11 bases sitting between them. CDR3 size: 15 residues. DNA for the CDR3: TGCGCCAGCAGCCTCGACGGACGGTCTGGAAACACCATATATTTT. Translation gives CASSLDGRSGNTIYF.

The V gene is TRBV6-1, the J gene TRBJ1-2; D not resolved. This CDR3 contains 13 residues. Per the germline V gene, CDR1 is MNHNS and CDR2 is SASEGT. Trimming removed 3 bases from V and 5 bases from J, with 10 bases in between. This chain's CDR3 is CASSENSQYGYTF. DNA for the CDR3: TGTGCCAGCAGTGAGAACAGCCAATATGGCTACACCTTC.

This clone was observed a single time. The rearrangement uses TRBV27 and TRBJ2-1, with 15 bases identical to TRBD2. V gave up 6 bases and J gave up 9 bases; unmatched junction bases: 9. The CDR3 runs to 16 residues. The germline V gene encodes CDR1 MNHEY and CDR2 SMNVEV (reference sequence). The CDR3 region is CASSAGTSGRYGEQFF. CDR3 nucleotide sequence: TGTGCCAGCAGCGCCGGGACTAGCGGGAGGTATGGTGAGCAGTTCTTC.

The chain has TRBV10-3 and TRBJ1-3; D gene uncertain. V dropped 3 bases and J dropped 0 bases, with 9 bases sitting between them. Looked up from germline, CDR1 is ENHRY and CDR2 is SYGVKD. The CDR3 runs 15 residues. The CDR3 is CAISEKSSSGNTIYF. Written as DNA, the CDR3 is TGTGCCATCAGTGAAAAGTCAAGCTCTGGAAACACCATATATTTT.

This clone has only a few counts. This chain uses TRBV9 with TRBJ2-3, with TRBD1 matching over 10 bases. CDR3 size: 15 residues. Germline assignment: CDR1 SGDLS and CDR2 YYNGEE. With V trimmed by 0 bases and J by 9 bases, 7 bases remained unmatched. The chain's CDR3 is CASSVAPADRGTQYF. CDR3 bases: TGTGCCAGCAGCGTAGCCCCCGCGGACAGGGGGACGCAGTATTTT.

The chain carries TRBV19 and TRBJ2-7; possible D gene TRBD1, 6 bases. The length of the CDR3 is 14 residues. V lost 1 base and J lost 1, with 8 bases in between. The germline CDR1 and CDR2 sequences are LNHDA and SQIVND (reference sequence). CDR3 loop: CASSIVGASYEQYF. The CDR3 nucleotides read TGTGCCAGTAGTATAGTGGGGGCGTCCTACGAGCAGTACTTC.

The J gene is TRBJ1-1, the V gene TRBV5-6; 9 bases agree with TRBD1. Germline loops: CDR1 SGHDT, CDR2 YYEEEE. The V gene end was trimmed by 4 bases and the J gene end by 0 bases; junction bases not matched to a gene: 13. The CDR3 is 18 amino acids. Here the CDR3 reads CASSRNRGHVPMNTEAFF. CDR3 in DNA: TGTGCCAGCAGCAGGAACAGGGGGCACGTCCCTATGAACACTGAAGCTTTCTTT.

The chain recombines TRBV5-6 with TRBJ1-1, with 9 bases identical to TRBD1. Germline CDR1 is SGHDT and CDR2 is YYEEEE. J lost 7 bases, V lost 3 bases, and 7 bases had no gene match. This CDR3 is built from 14 residues. The CDR3 spells CASSSGQGKGEAFF. The CDR3 nucleotides are TGTGCCAGCAGCTCCGGACAGGGGAAGGGTGAAGCTTTCTTT.

This CDR3 reads CASSVSFQKHPNQPQHF. The CDR3 region has the DNA TGTGCCAGCAGCGTGTCTTTTCAGAAACACCCGAATCAGCCCCAGCATTTT. The chain is built from TRBV7-2 and TRBJ1-5; no firm D call. Germline CDR1 is SGHTA and CDR2 is FQGNSA. Trimming stripped 5 bases from V and 4 bases from J, with 21 bases between. CDR3 size: 17 residues.

This chain uses TRBV7-6 with TRBJ1-1; D gene unclear. The V and J ends lost 5 bases and 2 bases respectively, with 15 bases between them. Germline values: CDR1 SGHVS, CDR2 FNYEAQ. This CDR3 contains 15 residues. The CDR3 here is CASSPYSFDNTEAFF. The CDR3, as DNA: TGTGCCAGCAGCCCCTACTCCTTCGACAACACTGAAGCTTTCTTT.

V gene TRBV30 combines with J gene TRBJ2-7, with TRBD1 matching over 9 bases. Germline values: CDR1 GTSNPN, CDR2 SVGIG (reference sequence). The CDR3 runs 13 residues. Germline trimming cut 2 bases from V and 6 bases from J; bases unmatched to any gene: 5. In DNA form, the CDR3 reads TGTGCCTGGAGTAGCGGACAGGGGTCCGAGCAGTACTTC. It encodes CAWSSGQGSEQYF.

The chain employs TRBV19 and TRBJ1-4; no firm D call. The CDR3 sequence is 13 residues long. V gave up 4 bases and J gave up 8 bases, with 11 bases separating them. The germline CDR1 and CDR2 sequences are LNHDA and SQIVND (reference sequence). In nucleotides, the CDR3 is TGTGCCAGTAGTACCGACCCGTGGGAAAAACTGTTTTTT. Translated, it gives CASSTDPWEKLFF.

The chain couples TRBV27 to TRBJ2-7; weak D call: TRBD1 (7 bases). The germline CDR1 and CDR2 sequences are MNHEY and SMNVEV (reference sequence). The germline V and J ends were trimmed by 10 bases and 0 bases, with 16 bases remaining between them. CDR3 size: 14 residues. CDR3 in amino acids: CATAGTVASYEQYF. DNA of the CDR3: TGTGCCACCGCGGGGACAGTCGCCTCCTACGAGCAGTACTTC.

The chain couples TRBV6-6 to TRBJ2-1; the D gene is possibly TRBD1 (5 bases). The CDR3 is 11 amino acids. Trimming pared 7 bases from V and 12 bases from J, leaving 13 bases between. Germline V gene data show CDR1 as MNHNY and CDR2 as SVGAGI (reference sequence). In DNA form, the CDR3 reads TGTGCCAGCACTGACAGCATAGGGCAGTTCTTC. Translating it yields CASTDSIGQFF.

The rearrangement uses TRBV7-2 and TRBJ2-1; D is possibly TRBD1 (6 bases). Germline V gene sequence: CDR1 SGHTA, CDR2 FQGNSA. The CDR3 extends over 15 amino acids. Trimming took off 5 bases at V and 1 base at J, with 12 bases between the two ends. The chain's CDR3 is CASSPLGASYNEQFF. The CDR3 DNA follows: TGTGCCAGCAGCCCCCTGGGGGCGTCCTACAATGAGCAGTTCTTC.

This rearrangement joins TRBV5-5 to TRBJ2-3; D remains ambiguous. Germline CDR1 SGHKS, CDR2 YYEKEE (reference sequence). The V gene lost 0 bases and the J gene lost 0 bases, with 17 bases spanning the gap. The CDR3 is 18 amino acids. The CDR3 is CASSLGRAGQTSTDTQYF. CDR3 nucleotides: TGTGCCAGCAGCTTGGGAAGGGCCGGGCAAACTAGCACAGATACGCAGTATTTT.